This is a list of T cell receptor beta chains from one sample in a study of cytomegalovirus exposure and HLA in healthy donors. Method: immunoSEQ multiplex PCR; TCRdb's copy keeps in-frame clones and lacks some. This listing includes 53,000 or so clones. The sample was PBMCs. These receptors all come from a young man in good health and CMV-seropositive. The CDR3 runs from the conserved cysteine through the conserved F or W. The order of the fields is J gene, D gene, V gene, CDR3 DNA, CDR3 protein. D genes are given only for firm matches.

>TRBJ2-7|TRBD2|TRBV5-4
TGTGCCAGCACCGGGAGGAGTAGAGCGGGAGGTACCCACGAGCAGTACTTC
CASTGRSRAGGTHEQYF
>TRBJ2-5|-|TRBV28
TGTGCCAGCAGTCCCTGGGCCTCCTTGGAAGAGACCCAGTACTTC
CASSPWASLEETQYF
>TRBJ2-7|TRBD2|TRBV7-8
TGTGCCAGCAGGTACACCCTCTTAGGGACTAGCTCCTACGAGCAGTACTTC
CASRYTLLGTSSYEQYF
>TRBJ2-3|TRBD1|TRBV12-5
TGTGCTAGTGGTTTGGTACCAGTTCAGGGGGCTGTGGCAGATACGCAGTATTTT
CASGLVPVQGAVADTQYF
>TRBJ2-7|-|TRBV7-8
TGTGCCAGCAGCTTAGCGACGGGAAGGGTCCACGAGCAGTACTTC
CASSLATGRVHEQYF
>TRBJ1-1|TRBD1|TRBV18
TGTGCCAGCTCACAGGGACAGGGGATTAAAGCTGAAGCTTTCTTT
CASSQGQGIKAEAFF
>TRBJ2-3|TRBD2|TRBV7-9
TGTGCCAGCAGCTTCCCCAATCTCCCGAGGGACTACCGCACAGATACGCAGTATTTT
CASSFPNLPRDYRTDTQYF
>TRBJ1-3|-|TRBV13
TGTGCCAGCAGCTTGGGGCGGTTCGGAAACACCATATATTTT
CASSLGRFGNTIYF
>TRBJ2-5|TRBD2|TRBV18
TGTGCCAGCTCGCGAACTAGCGGGGGGACACAAGAGACCCAGTACTTC
CASSRTSGGTQETQYF
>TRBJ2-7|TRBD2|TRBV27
TGTGCCAGCAGTCCATTAGCGGGAGGGTACGAGCAGTACTTC
CASSPLAGGYEQYF
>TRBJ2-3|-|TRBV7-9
TGTGCCAGCAGCTTAGGTAATACGCAGTATTTT
CASSLGNTQYF
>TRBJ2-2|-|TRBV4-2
TGTGCCTGCAGCCAAGAGGTAGCGGCGAACACCGGGGAGCTGTTTTTT
CACSQEVAANTGELFF
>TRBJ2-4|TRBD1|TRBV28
TGTGCCAGCAGTTTATCCGCGACAGGGGGCAAAAACATTCAGTACTTC
CASSLSATGGKNIQYF
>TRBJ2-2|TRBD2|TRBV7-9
TGTGCCAGCAGCTCAAGACTAGCGGGTAATGGCGGGGAGCTGTTTTTT
CASSSRLAGNGGELFF
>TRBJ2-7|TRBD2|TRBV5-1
TGCGCCAGCAGTCCGCCTAGCGGGTCCGAGCAGTACTTC
CASSPPSGSEQYF
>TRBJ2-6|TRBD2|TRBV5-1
TGCGCCAGCAGTCACTGGAGCGGGAGTGTCAGTGGGGCCAACGTCCTGACTTTC
CASSHWSGSVSGANVLTF
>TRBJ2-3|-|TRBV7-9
TGTGCCAGCAGCTTAGTACAGGTCACAGATACGCAGTATTTT
CASSLVQVTDTQYF